This entry lists 18 T cell receptor beta chains sequenced from one sample in a study of tumor-infiltrating lymphocytes in primary liver carcinoma. Alongside blood RNA obtained from unsorted whole blood, germline DNA was also extracted. TCR beta cDNA was reverse-transcribed from about 500 ng of total RNA. The reaction used a constant-region primer and ProtoScript II reverse transcriptase. Amplification in three nested multiplex PCR rounds with slightly modified ARM-PCR gave rise to TCR beta libraries. In the first two PCR rounds, TRBV1-TRBV30 forward primers were paired with a C-beta reverse primer, and each round lasted roughly 9 cycles. Each CDR3 protein gets one entry after TCRdb re-called the multiplex PCR reads with MiXCR. The sample yields around 330,000 distinct CDR3 sequences, roughly 60% seen once. The sequencing sample was made of peripheral blood. These receptors all stem from a woman aged 25 to 39 with primary liver carcinoma and hepatitis B virus infection.

This clonotype was seen only once. This may be a read error: a much more frequent sequence differs by one nucleotide. The chain recombines TRBV4-2 with TRBJ1-2; TRBD1 might be the D (5 bases). Germline V gives CDR1 LGHNA, CDR2 YNFKEQ. The CDR3 sequence is 14 residues long. V lost 4 bases and J lost 2, with 11 bases in between. CDR3 sequence: CASSPVTANYGYTF. The CDR3 bases are TGTGCCAGCAGCCCCGTGACAGCAAACTATGGCTACACCTTC.

Worth noting for this clonotype: The junction and the germline gene differ at one end; a read error may be behind it. The rearrangement joins TRBV6-5 to TRBJ1-6; D remains unclear. Per the germline V gene, CDR1 is MNHEY and CDR2 is SVGAGI. The CDR3 length is 12 residues. For the CDR3, the DNA is TGTGTCAGCAGTGGCAGGAATTCACCACTCCACTTT. Translation gives CVSSGRNSPLHF.

In regard to this clonotype: This sequence may be a read error, since a much larger clone differs from it by one base. The chain recombines TRBV4-2 with TRBJ2-2, with 10 bases lining up with TRBD1. The CDR3 has 16 residues. Looked up from germline, CDR1 is LGHNA and CDR2 is YNFKEQ. The CDR3, as DNA: TGTGCCAGCAGCCAGGAGACAGGGGGCCGGGGCGGGGAGCTGCTTTTT. Translating it yields CASSQETGGRGGELLF.

This clonotype has a count of ten or more. This sequence joins TRBV4-2 and TRBJ2-7, with 8 bases that match TRBD2. Germline CDR1 and CDR2: LGHNA and YNFKEQ. V dropped 3 bases and J dropped 2; count of bases not matched to a gene: 9. The CDR3 is 16 residues long. DNA of the CDR3: TGTGCCAGCAGCCAGGCCGCTAGCGGGCTTACCTACGAGCAGTACTTC. This sequence encodes CASSQAASGLTYEQYF.

As regards this clonotype: One base away lies a much larger clone, so this may be a sequencing read error. The conserved final phenylalanine or tryptophan is absent from the CDR3, which likely points to a read error. The chain uses TRBV5-5 and TRBJ2-3, with a possible D match to TRBD2 (5 bases). Trimming pared 2 bases from V and 3 bases from J, leaving 10 bases between. This CDR3 is built from 14 residues. Germline V gene data show CDR1 as SGHKS and CDR2 as YYEKEE (reference sequence). The DNA for the CDR3 is TGTGCCAGCAGCTTCGGACCGGGGACAGATACGCAGTATCTT. Amino acid sequence: CASSFGPGTDTQYL.

A word on this clonotype: This may be a read error: a much more frequent sequence differs by one nucleotide. Since no conserved phenylalanine or tryptophan closes the CDR3, a read error is the likely cause. Here the CDR3 reads CSVGTGRRETQYS. The CDR3 bases are TGCAGCGTCGGGACAGGCCGGAGAGAGACCCAGTACTCC. The rearrangement links TRBV29-1 to TRBJ2-5; 8 bases map to TRBD1. J was trimmed by 4 bases and V by 6 bases; bases with no gene match: 7. The CDR3 loop spans 13 amino acids. CDR1 and CDR2 from the germline V gene are SQVTM and ANQGSEA.

A note on this clonotype: A junction boundary mismatches the germline segment, possibly from a read error. The chain uses TRBV11-2 and TRBJ2-5; possible D gene TRBD2, 6 bases. The V gene's germline CDR1 is SGHAT and CDR2 FQNNGV. This CDR3 contains 14 residues. CDR3 DNA: TGTGCCTGCAGCTTACTAGCAGACCAAGAGAGCCAGTACTTC. Translating it yields CACSLLADQESQYF. The full variable domain, rest sourced from reference TRBV11-2 and TRBJ2-5, is EAGVAQSPRYKIIEKRQSVAFWCNPISGHATLYWYQQILGQGPKLLIQFQNNGVVDDSQLPKDRFSAERLKGVDSTLKIQPAKLEDSAVYLCACSLLADQESQYFGPGTRLLVL.

Worth noting for this clonotype: No conserved phenylalanine or tryptophan is present at the end of the CDR3, so a read error is the likely explanation. This chain connects TRBV4-3 to TRBJ2-1; D gene unclear. The length of the CDR3 is 18 residues. V was pared by 0 bases and J by 0 bases, with 15 bases between. CDR1 and CDR2 from the germline V gene are LGHNA and YSLEER. CDR3 sequence reads: CASSQDWVGDGSYNEQFL. CDR3 bases: TGCGCCAGCAGCCAAGACTGGGTAGGCGATGGCTCCTACAATGAGCAGTTCCTC.

V gene TRBV7-8 combines with J gene TRBJ2-1; 7 bases map to TRBD2. Germline V gives CDR1 SGHVS, CDR2 FQNEAQ. V shed 2 bases, J shed 8 bases, and the junction held 12 bases outside the gene matches. This CDR3 has 16 amino acids. DNA of the CDR3: TGTGCCAGCAGCTTACCCTCTGGGGGAGGGCCAGATGAGCAGTTCTTC. Translated: CASSLPSGGGPDEQFF. The entire variable domain, with the rest obtained from reference TRBV7-8 and TRBJ2-1, is as follows: GAGVSQSPRYKVAKRGQDVALRCDPISGHVSLFWYQQALGQGPEFLTYFQNEAQLDKSGLPSDRFFAERPEGSVSTLKIQRTQQEDSAVYLCASSLPSGGGPDEQFFGPGTRLTVL.

To note about this clonotype: The junction shows a germline mismatch at one end, possibly a read error. The V and J genes are TRBV30 and TRBJ1-4; D ambiguous. CDR1 GTSNPN and CDR2 SVGIG come from the germline V gene (reference sequence). The CDR3 extends over 13 amino acids. The DNA for the CDR3 is TGTGCCTGGAGTTCGGTGATGGATGAAAAACTGTTTTTC. Protein: CAWSSVMDEKLFF.

To note about this clonotype: This clone may be a read error of a much larger clone one base away. The genes are TRBV29-1 and TRBJ1-4; tentative D call: TRBD1 (5 bases). CDR1 and CDR2 from the germline V gene are SQVTM and ANQGSEA. CDR3 length: 13 residues. CDR3 bases: TGCAACGTTAGGCCGTACACGACGGGACCGCTGTTTTTT. It specifies CNVRPYTTGPLFF.

In the case of this clonotype: The conserved closing phenylalanine or tryptophan is absent in this CDR3, likely reflecting a read error. The chain carries TRBV29-1 and TRBJ2-1; TRBD2 matches 11 bases. Germline CDR1 and CDR2: SQVTM and ANQGSEA. This CDR3 is built from 14 residues. V lost 6 bases and J lost 6; bases outside the gene matches: 7. The chain's CDR3 is CSVSGTSGINEQFL. Here the CDR3 DNA reads TGCAGCGTCTCCGGGACTAGCGGAATCAATGAGCAGTTCTTA.

V usage is TRBV19 and J usage is TRBJ1-6; 8 bases match TRBD1. The V segment lost 6 bases and the J segment 10 bases; nucleotides outside the gene matches: 5. This CDR3 spans 13 amino acids. CDR1 is LNHDA and CDR2 is SQIVND in the germline V gene (reference sequence). The CDR3 loop is CASSLTGVSPLHF. DNA of the CDR3: TGTGCCAGTAGCCTGACAGGGGTCTCACCCCTCCACTTT.

Points on this clonotype: At one boundary the junction diverges from the germline segment, which might be a read error. V and J are TRBV6-2 or TRBV6-3 and TRBJ2-5; unclear D gene. Looked up from germline, CDR1 is MNHEY and CDR2 is SVGEGT. This CDR3 is built from 11 residues. CDR3 nucleotide sequence: TGTGCCGGCAGTCCAAGGGAGACCCAGTACTTC. Translated, it gives CAGSPRETQYF.

This chain connects TRBV7-8 to TRBJ1-2; D call uncertain. The CDR3 totals 13 residues. The ends were cut back, 5 bases at V and 6 bases at J, with 13 bases in the middle. Germline assignment: CDR1 SGHVS and CDR2 FQNEAQ. The CDR3 protein is CASSRSKGNGYTF. CDR3 bases: TGTGCCAGCAGCCGGTCCAAAGGCAATGGCTACACCTTC.

About this clonotype itself: This sequence may be a read error, since a much larger clone differs from it by one base. The rearrangement joins TRBV29-1 to TRBJ2-1, with 10 bases lining up with TRBD2. The CDR3 extends over 14 amino acids. Germline V gene data show CDR1 as SQVTM and CDR2 as ANQGSEA. V trimming: 8 bases; J trimming: 7 bases; junction bases outside the gene matches: 11. The CDR3 sequence is CSTSSGSMGNEQFF. The CDR3 DNA sequence: TGCAGCACGTCTAGCGGGAGTATGGGTAATGAGCAGTTCTTC.

Note on this clonotype: This may stem from a read error, because a much larger clone lies one nucleotide away. V usage is TRBV12-3 or TRBV12-4 and J usage is TRBJ2-1; 9 bases align to TRBD2. V trimming: 3 bases; J trimming: 4 bases; junction bases outside the gene matches: 10. This CDR3 is 17 amino acids long. CDR3: CASSFWGGSGRYNEQFF. The CDR3 bases are TGTGCCAGCAGTTTCTGGGGGGGTAGCGGGAGATACAATGAGCAGTTCTTC.

The rearrangement uses TRBV12-3 or TRBV12-4 and TRBJ1-6; 7 nucleotides agree with TRBD1. The CDR3 extends over 14 amino acids. After removal of 6 bases from V and 10 bases from J, the junction contained 9 bases not matched to a gene. The CDR3 loop is CASRSTGFRSPLHF. Written as DNA, the CDR3 is TGTGCCAGCAGGTCGACAGGGTTTCGGTCACCCCTCCACTTT.